This T cell receptor beta chain was profiled in a study of regulatory T cells in long-lasting Graves disease. Germline CDR1 and CDR2: LGHDT and YNNKEL (reference sequence). Deletions cut 0 bases from V and 1 base from J, with 12 bases between. The CDR3 is 16 amino acids. The time point is: persistent/refractory GD, antithyroid drugs over 5 years with positive TRAb. The authors made the TCR library using RNA they extracted from PBMCs. In building TCR beta libraries, iRepertoire HTBI primers were used together with Arm-PCR of CDR3 regions. TCRdb reprocessed the multiplex PCR reads with MiXCR, giving one entry per CDR3 protein. The sample consists of approximately 690,000 distinct CDR3 sequences, 25% to 35% of them appearing once. This clonotype was observed a few times.

The V call is TRBV3-1, the J call TRBJ1-1, with TRBD1 as a possible D gene (6 bases). The source material was peripheral blood mononuclear cells (PBMCs), sampled when the disease was refractory, from a patient treated with antithyroid drugs. The source is a female donor with Graves disease. DNA of the CDR3: TGTGCCAGCAGCCAAGATCCCGGGACACCGAACACTGAAGCTTTCTTT. Translation: CASSQDPGTPNTEAFF.